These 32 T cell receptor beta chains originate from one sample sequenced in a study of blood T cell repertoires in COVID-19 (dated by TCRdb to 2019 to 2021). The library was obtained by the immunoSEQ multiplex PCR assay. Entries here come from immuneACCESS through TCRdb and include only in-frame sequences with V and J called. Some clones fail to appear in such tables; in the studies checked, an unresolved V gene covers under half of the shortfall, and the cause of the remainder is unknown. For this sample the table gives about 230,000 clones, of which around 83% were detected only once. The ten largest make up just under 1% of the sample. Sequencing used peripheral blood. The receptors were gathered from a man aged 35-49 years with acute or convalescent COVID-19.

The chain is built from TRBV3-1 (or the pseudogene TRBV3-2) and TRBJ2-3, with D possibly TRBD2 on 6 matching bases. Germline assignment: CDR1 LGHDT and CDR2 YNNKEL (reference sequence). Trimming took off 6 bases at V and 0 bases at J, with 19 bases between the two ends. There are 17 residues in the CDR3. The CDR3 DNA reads TGTGCCAGCAGGAAGGGACTGGCTGATTATAGCACAGATACGCAGTATTTT. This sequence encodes CASRKGLADYSTDTQYF.

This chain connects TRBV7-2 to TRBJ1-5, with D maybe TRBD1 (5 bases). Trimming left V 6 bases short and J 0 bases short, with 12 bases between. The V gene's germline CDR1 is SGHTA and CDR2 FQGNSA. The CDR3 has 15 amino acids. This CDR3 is CASSRGTISNQPQHF. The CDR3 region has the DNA TGTGCCAGCAGTCGCGGGACGATTAGCAATCAGCCCCAGCATTTT.

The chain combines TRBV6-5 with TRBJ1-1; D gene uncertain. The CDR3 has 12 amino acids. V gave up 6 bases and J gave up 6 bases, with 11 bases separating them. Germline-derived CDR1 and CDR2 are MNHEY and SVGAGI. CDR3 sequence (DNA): TGTGCCAGCAGAACTCTAAGCGCTGAAGCTTTCTTT. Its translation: CASRTLSAEAFF.

The DNA for the CDR3 is TGTGCCTGGAGTAAGGAGCACTCCTACGAGCAGTACTTC. Amino acids: CAWSKEHSYEQYF. The J gene is TRBJ2-7, the V gene TRBV30, with unresolved D. Trimming took off 2 bases at V and 0 bases at J, with 8 bases between the two ends. The CDR3 length is 13 residues. Germline CDR1 GTSNPN, CDR2 SVGIG (reference sequence). The entire variable domain, with the rest obtained from reference TRBV30 and TRBJ2-7, is as follows: SQTIHQWPATLVQPVGSPLSLECTVEGTSNPNLYWYRQAAGRGLQLLFYSVGIGQISSEVPQNLSASRPQDRQFILSSKKLLLSDSGFYLCAWSKEHSYEQYFGPGTRLTVT.

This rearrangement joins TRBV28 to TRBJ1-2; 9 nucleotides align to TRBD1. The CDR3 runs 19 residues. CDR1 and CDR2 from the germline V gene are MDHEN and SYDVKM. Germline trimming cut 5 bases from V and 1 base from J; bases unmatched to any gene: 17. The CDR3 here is CASSGDSRDRAFGNYGYTF. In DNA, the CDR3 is TGTGCCAGCAGTGGGGATTCGAGGGACAGGGCTTTCGGTAACTATGGCTACACCTTC.

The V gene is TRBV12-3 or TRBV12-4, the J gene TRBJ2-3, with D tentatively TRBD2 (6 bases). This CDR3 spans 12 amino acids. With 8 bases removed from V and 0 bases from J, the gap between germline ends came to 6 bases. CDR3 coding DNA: TGTGCCAGCGCGGGAAGCACAGATACGCAGTATTTT. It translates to CASAGSTDTQYF.

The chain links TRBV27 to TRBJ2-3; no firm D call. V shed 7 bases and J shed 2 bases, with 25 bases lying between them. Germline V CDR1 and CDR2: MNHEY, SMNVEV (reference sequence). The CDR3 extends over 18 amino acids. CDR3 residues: CASTKLGRRKENTDTQYF. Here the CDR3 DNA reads TGTGCCAGCACTAAGCTCGGCCGTCGGAAGGAGAACACAGATACGCAGTATTTT.

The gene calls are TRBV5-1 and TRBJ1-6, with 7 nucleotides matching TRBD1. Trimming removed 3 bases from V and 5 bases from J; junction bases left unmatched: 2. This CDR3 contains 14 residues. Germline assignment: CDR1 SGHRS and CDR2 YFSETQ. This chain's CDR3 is CASSYGQDNSPLHF. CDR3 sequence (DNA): TGCGCCAGCAGCTACGGACAGGATAATTCACCCCTCCACTTT.

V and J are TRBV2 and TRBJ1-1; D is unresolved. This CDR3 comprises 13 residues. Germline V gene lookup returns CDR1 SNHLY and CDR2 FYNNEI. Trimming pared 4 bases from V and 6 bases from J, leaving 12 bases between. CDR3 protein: CASSAKPAAEAFF. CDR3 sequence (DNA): TGTGCCAGCAGTGCTAAACCTGCGGCTGAAGCTTTCTTT.

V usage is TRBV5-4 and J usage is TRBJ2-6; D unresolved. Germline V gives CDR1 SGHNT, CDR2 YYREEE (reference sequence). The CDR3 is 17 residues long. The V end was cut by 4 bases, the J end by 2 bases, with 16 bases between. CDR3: CASSPSGPVPGANVLTF. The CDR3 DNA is TGTGCCAGCAGCCCTTCAGGTCCGGTACCTGGGGCCAACGTCCTGACTTTC.

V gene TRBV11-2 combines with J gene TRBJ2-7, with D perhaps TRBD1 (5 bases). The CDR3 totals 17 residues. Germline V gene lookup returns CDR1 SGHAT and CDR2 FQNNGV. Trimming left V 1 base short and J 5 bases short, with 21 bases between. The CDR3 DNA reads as TGTGCCAGCAGCTTAGGGTTAGGGCGGACAACCTGGGACGAGCAGTACTTC. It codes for CASSLGLGRTTWDEQYF.

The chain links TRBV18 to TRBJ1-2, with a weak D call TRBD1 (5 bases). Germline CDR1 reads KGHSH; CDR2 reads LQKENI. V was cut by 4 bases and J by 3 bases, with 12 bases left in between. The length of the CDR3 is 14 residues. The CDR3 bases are TGTGCCAGCTCACAGGCGGGGGGTGACTATGGCTACACCTTC. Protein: CASSQAGGDYGYTF.

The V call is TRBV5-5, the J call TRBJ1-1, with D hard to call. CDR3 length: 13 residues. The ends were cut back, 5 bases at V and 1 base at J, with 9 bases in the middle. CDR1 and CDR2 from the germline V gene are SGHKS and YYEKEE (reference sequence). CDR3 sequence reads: CASSGLPNTEAFF. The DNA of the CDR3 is TGTGCCAGCAGTGGACTGCCGAACACTGAAGCTTTCTTT.

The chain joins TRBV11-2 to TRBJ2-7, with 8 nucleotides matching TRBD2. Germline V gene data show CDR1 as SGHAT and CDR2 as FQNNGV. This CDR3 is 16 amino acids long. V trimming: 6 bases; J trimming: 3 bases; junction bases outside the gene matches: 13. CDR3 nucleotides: TGTGCCAGCAGTTCCCCGGGACTAGAAGGGTTCTACGAGCAGTACTTC. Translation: CASSSPGLEGFYEQYF. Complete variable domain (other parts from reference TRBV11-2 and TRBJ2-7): EAGVAQSPRYKIIEKRQSVAFWCNPISGHATLYWYQQILGQGPKLLIQFQNNGVVDDSQLPKDRFSAERLKGVDSTLKIQPAKLEDSAVYLCASSSPGLEGFYEQYFGPGTRLTVT.

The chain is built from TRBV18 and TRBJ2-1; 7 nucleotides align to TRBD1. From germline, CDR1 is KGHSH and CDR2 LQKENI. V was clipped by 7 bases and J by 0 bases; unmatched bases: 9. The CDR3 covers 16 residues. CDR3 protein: CASFRGGSDSYNEQFF. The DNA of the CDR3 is TGTGCCAGCTTTAGAGGGGGCTCGGACTCCTACAATGAGCAGTTCTTC.

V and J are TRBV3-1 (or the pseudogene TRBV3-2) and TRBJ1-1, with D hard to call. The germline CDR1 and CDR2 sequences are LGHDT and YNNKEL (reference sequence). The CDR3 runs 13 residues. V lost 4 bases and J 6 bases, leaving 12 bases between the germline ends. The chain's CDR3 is CASSPPLRPEAFF. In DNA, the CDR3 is TGTGCCAGCAGCCCACCTTTGCGGCCTGAAGCTTTCTTT.

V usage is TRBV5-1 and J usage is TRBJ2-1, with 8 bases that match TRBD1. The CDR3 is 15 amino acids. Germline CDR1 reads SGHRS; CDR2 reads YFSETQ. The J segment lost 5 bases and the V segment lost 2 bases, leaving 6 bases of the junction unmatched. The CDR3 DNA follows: TGCGCCAGCAGCTTTACAGGGGGACCCCACAATGAGCAGTTCTTC. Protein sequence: CASSFTGGPHNEQFF. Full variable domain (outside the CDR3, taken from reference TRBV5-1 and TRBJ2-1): KAGVTQTPRYLIKTRGQQVTLSCSPISGHRSVSWYQQTPGQGLQFLFEYFSETQRNKGNFPGRFSGRQFSNSRSEMNVSTLELGDSALYLCASSFTGGPHNEQFFGPGTRLTVL.

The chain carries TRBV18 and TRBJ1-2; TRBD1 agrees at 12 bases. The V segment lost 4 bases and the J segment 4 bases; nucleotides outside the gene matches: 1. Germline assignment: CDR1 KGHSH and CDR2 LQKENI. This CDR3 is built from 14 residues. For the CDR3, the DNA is TGTGCCAGCTCACTGGGACAGGGGGCCTATGGCTACACCTTC. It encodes CASSLGQGAYGYTF.

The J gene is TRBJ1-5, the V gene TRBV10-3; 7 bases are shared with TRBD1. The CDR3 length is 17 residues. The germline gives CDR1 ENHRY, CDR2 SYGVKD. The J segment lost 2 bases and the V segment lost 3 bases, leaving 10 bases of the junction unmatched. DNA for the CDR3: TGTGCCATCAGTGATCGATCAGGGGGTATCGGCAATCAGCCCCAGCATTTT. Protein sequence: CAISDRSGGIGNQPQHF.

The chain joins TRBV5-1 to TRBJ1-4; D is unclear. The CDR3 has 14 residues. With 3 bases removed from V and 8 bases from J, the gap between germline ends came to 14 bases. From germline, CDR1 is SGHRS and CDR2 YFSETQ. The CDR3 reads CASSSPREGEKLFF. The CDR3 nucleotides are TGCGCCAGCAGCTCCCCGAGGGAAGGAGAAAAACTGTTTTTT.

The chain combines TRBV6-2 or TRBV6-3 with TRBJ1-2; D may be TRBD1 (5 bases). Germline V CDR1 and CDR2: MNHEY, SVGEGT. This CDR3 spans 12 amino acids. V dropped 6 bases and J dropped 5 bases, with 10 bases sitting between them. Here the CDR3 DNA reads TGTGCCAGCAGCCTAGGGGTTTATGGCTACACCTTC. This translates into CASSLGVYGYTF.

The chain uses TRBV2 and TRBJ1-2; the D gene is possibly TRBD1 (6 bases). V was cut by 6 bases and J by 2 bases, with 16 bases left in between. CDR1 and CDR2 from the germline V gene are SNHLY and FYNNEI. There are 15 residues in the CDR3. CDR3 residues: CASRGESGANYGYTF. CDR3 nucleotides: TGTGCCAGCAGGGGCGAATCAGGGGCGAACTATGGCTACACCTTC.

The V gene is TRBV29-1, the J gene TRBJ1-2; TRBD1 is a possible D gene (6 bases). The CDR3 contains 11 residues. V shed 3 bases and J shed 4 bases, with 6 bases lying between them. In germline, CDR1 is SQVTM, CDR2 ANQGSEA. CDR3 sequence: CSVEGAYGYTF. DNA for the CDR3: TGCAGCGTTGAGGGGGCCTATGGCTACACCTTC.

CDR3 residues: CASSAAGSDSPLHF. The CDR3 region has the DNA TGTGCCAGCAGCGCGGCAGGGTCGGATTCACCCCTCCACTTT. V and J are TRBV7-9 and TRBJ1-6, with D perhaps TRBD1 (5 bases). The CDR3 runs 14 residues. Trimming stripped 5 bases from V and 8 bases from J, with 13 bases between. Per the germline V gene, CDR1 is SEHNR and CDR2 is FQNEAQ (reference sequence). Using reference TRBV7-9 and TRBJ1-6 for the parts outside the CDR3, the full variable domain is DTGVSQNPRHKITKRGQNVTFRCDPISEHNRLYWYRQTLGQGPEFLTYFQNEAQLEKSRLLSDRFSAERPKGSFSTLEIQRTEQGDSAMYLCASSAAGSDSPLHFGNGTRLTVT.

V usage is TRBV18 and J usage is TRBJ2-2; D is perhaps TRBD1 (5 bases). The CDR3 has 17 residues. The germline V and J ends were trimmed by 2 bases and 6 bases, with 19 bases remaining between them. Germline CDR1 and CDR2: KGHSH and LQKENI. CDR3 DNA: TGTGCCAGCTCACCAAACCGCGAAGGGGCCTCTGCCGGGGAGCTGTTTTTT. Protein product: CASSPNREGASAGELFF.

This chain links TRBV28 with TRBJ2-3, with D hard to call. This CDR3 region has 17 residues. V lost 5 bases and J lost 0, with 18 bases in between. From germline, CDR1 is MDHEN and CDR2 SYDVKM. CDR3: CASSVPLQLPSTDTQYF. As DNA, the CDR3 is TGTGCCAGCAGTGTACCACTGCAACTTCCTAGCACAGATACGCAGTATTTT. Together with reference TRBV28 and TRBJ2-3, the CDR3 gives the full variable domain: DVKVTQSSRYLVKRTGEKVFLECVQDMDHENMFWYRQDPGLGLRLIYFSYDVKMKEKGDIPEGYSVSREKKERFSLILESASTNQTSMYLCASSVPLQLPSTDTQYFGPGTRLTVL.

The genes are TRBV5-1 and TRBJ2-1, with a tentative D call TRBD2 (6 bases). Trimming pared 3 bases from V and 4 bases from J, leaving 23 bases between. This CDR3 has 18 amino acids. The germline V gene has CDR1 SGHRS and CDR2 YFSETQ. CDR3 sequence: CASSSSLLGGLGYNEQFF. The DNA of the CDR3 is TGCGCCAGCAGCTCCTCCCTGCTGGGGGGACTTGGTTACAATGAGCAGTTCTTC.

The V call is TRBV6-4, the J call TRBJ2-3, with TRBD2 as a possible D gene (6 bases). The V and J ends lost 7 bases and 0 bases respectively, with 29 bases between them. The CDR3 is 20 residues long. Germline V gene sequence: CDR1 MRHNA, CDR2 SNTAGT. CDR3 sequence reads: CASNSTSRGTDLPSTDTQYF. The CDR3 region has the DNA TGTGCCAGCAATTCTACTAGCCGTGGGACCGACCTGCCTAGCACAGATACGCAGTATTTT.

The CDR3 protein is CASSHGRGHPTYEQYF. CDR3 bases: TGTGCCAGCAGCCACGGGAGGGGACACCCTACCTACGAGCAGTACTTC. The chain joins TRBV3-1 (or the pseudogene TRBV3-2) to TRBJ2-7; the match to TRBD2 covers 8 bases. Germline V lookup: CDR1 LGHDT, CDR2 YNNKEL (reference sequence). V shed 3 bases, J shed 2 bases, and the junction held 9 bases outside the gene matches. This CDR3 is 16 amino acids long.

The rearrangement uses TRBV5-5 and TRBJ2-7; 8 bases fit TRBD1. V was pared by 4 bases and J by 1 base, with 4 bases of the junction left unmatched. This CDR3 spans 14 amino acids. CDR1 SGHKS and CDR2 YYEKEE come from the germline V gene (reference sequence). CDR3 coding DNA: TGTGCCAGCAGCACCGGGACAGGATCCTACGAGCAGTACTTC. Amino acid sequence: CASSTGTGSYEQYF.

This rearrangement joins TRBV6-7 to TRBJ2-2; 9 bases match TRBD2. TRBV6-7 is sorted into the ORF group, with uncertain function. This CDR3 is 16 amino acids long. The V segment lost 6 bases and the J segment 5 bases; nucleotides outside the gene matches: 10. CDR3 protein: CASRRKGLAETGELFF. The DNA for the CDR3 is TGTGCCAGCAGGCGCAAGGGACTAGCAGAGACCGGGGAGCTGTTTTTT.

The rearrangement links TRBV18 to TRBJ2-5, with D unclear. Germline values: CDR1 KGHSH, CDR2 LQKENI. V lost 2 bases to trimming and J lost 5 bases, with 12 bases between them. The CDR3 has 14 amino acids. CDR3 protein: CASSPIDAAETQYF. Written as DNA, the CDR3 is TGTGCCAGCTCACCAATAGATGCGGCGGAGACCCAGTACTTC.